This TCR beta chain was identified during a study of T cell responses to AZD1222 COVID-19 vaccine. Only in-frame clones appear in the TCRdb table, and some are missing; sequencing was by immunoSEQ multiplex PCR. The table has over 150,000 clones, roughly 92% seen once. To note about this clone: Its antigen remains unidentified.

Study outcomes and limitations: Most donors were white British, females outnumbered males, and clonal diversity was possibly underestimated. It was only 6 or 7 AZD1222 recipients who were seropositive at baseline.

V was clipped by 0 bases and J by 5 bases, with 13 bases between them. The germline V gene encodes CDR1 SGHAT and CDR2 FQNNGV. This CDR3 is 15 amino acids long. The starting material was peripheral blood, obtained on day 0 of AZD1222 vaccination. The TCR was taken from an adult in good health. V usage is TRBV11-2 and J usage is TRBJ1-1; the D gene is possibly TRBD1 (6 bases). The CDR3 bases are TGTGCCAGCAGCTTAGATCGGGGCAGGGGAACTGAAGCTTTCTTT. Its translation is CASSLDRGRGTEAFF.